A selection of T cell receptor beta chains follows, all from one sample in a study of CD8 T cells in ankylosing spondylitis. TCRdb itself ran the 5' RACE reads through MiXCR, one entry per CDR3 protein. Of tens of thousands of distinct CDR3 sequences detected, approximately 5.7% appear once; the ten largest clones hold approximately 5%. The sequencing input was synovial fluid, either unsorted or a sorted T cell fraction (not recorded which). Receptors originate from a male donor with ankylosing spondylitis. Each CDR3 is given with its conserved first and last residue. Each record gives: D gene, J gene, clone size, V gene, CDR3 DNA, CDR3 protein. A D gene is named only where the DNA matches it firmly. Size values are once, few and many counts, or a class for expanded clones, and some rows have none.

- TRBJ2-3 many TRBV12-3/TRBV12-4 TGTGCCAGCAGTTTTCGCCGAGAGTCTGGCACAGATACGCAGTATTTT CASSFRRESGTDTQYF
TRBD1 TRBJ1-2 many TRBV2 TGTGCCAGCAGCCACCCGGGACAGGGCTACACCTTC CASSHPGQGYTF
- TRBJ2-1 medium-sized TRBV5-1 TGCGCCAGCAGCCTCTCCTCCCTAGGTGAGCAGTTCTTC CASSLSSLGEQFF
- TRBJ1-4 many TRBV25-1 TGTGCCAGCAGTGAGGAAGGTGGCGGGCTTAATGAAAAACTGTTTTTT CASSEEGGGLNEKLFF
TRBD2 TRBJ2-7 few TRBV5-1 TGCGCCAGCAGGCAAGCGGGAGGGCCTCGGGATTCCTACGAGCAGTACTTC CASRQAGGPRDSYEQYF
- TRBJ2-7 many TRBV7-9 TGTGCCAGCAGCTTAGAATACGAGCAGTACTTC CASSLEYEQYF
- TRBJ2-7 many TRBV7-8 TGTGCCAGCAGCTTCCCGACCCGGGCCACCCCGGGGTGGGAGCAGTACTTC CASSFPTRATPGWEQYF
TRBD1 TRBJ2-1 medium-sized TRBV5-1 TGCGCCAGCAGCCGGGGACAGGGTACCTACAATGAGCAGTTCTTC CASSRGQGTYNEQFF
TRBD2 TRBJ2-7 many TRBV20-1 TGCAGTGCCATCTCTAGCGGGAGTCCCTACGAGCAGTACTTC CSAISSGSPYEQYF
TRBD2 TRBJ2-3 many TRBV20-1 TGCAGTGCGTGGACTAGCGGAACTAGCACAGATACGCAGTATTTT CSAWTSGTSTDTQYF
TRBD1 TRBJ2-7 many TRBV20-1 TGCAGTGCTAGAGCCTCGGGACAGGGGTTCGAGCAGTACTTC CSARASGQGFEQYF
TRBD1 TRBJ2-3 many TRBV28 TGTGCCAGCAGTTGGGACAGGGCCACGCAGTATTTT CASSWDRATQYF
- TRBJ2-7 many TRBV2 TGTGCCAGCGGACGGGACTACGAGCAGTACTTC CASGRDYEQYF
- TRBJ2-2 many TRBV5-1 TGCGCCAGCAGCTGGTCCTCTTTTGCGGAGGGGACCGGGGAGCTGTTTTTT CASSWSSFAEGTGELFF
- TRBJ2-1 - TRBV9 TGTGCCAGCAGGGGCAACTACAATGAGCAGTTCTTC CASRGNYNEQFF
- TRBJ2-1 - TRBV9 TGTGCCAGCAGCGTAGCGGGCAATGAGCAGTTCTTC CASSVAGNEQFF
- TRBJ1-1 many TRBV27 TGTGCCAGCAGTTTACGAGGGAACACTGAAGCTTTCTTT CASSLRGNTEAFF
TRBD2 TRBJ2-7 many TRBV28 TGTGCCAGCAGTCTCCATCTAGCGGTTCTCTCCTACGAGCAGTACTTC CASSLHLAVLSYEQYF
- TRBJ1-2 many TRBV24-1 TGTGCCACCAGTGACCCCATGGAGGCGGCGGGCTACACCTTC CATSDPMEAAGYTF
- TRBJ2-7 - TRBV6-2/TRBV6-3 TGTGCCAGCACCCTACAGAGCTCCTACGAGCAGTACTTC CASTLQSSYEQYF
- TRBJ1-3 many TRBV27 TGTGCCAGCAGTCCGCGGGCCGGCGGAAACACCATATATTTT CASSPRAGGNTIYF
- TRBJ1-4 many TRBV20-1 TGCAGTGCTATACAGAGCTGGATGGGTGAAAAACTGTTTTTT CSAIQSWMGEKLFF
- TRBJ2-5 few TRBV19 TGTGCCAGTACCCTCGGCAGGTCCCGCCGTGGAGAGACCCAGTACTTC CASTLGRSRRGETQYF
TRBD2 TRBJ2-2 many TRBV6-7 TGTGCCAGCAGTTACGATGCCCTAGCGGGAGTAGCCGGGGAGCTGTTTTTT CASSYDALAGVAGELFF
- TRBJ1-2 many TRBV7-2 TGTGCCAGCAGCTTAGGGGTGGTGAACTATGGCTACACCTTC CASSLGVVNYGYTF
TRBD2 TRBJ2-1 many TRBV27 TGTGCCAGCAGTCTCGCTCTAACTAGCGGGAGGTCTGAGCAGTTCTTC CASSLALTSGRSEQFF
TRBD1 TRBJ1-2 - TRBV28 TGTGCCAGCAGTCAGGACAGGGTTGACTATGGCTACACCTTC CASSQDRVDYGYTF
- TRBJ2-3 few TRBV9 TGTGCCAGCAGCGTAGTGGGTAGCACAGATACGCAGTATTTT CASSVVGSTDTQYF
- TRBJ2-1 many TRBV7-8 TGTGCCAGCAGCTTAGTAGCCATGAGATATGAGCAGTTCTTC CASSLVAMRYEQFF
- TRBJ1-4 few TRBV27 TGTGCCAGCAGTTTTATAGGGAATAATGAAAAACTGTTTTTT CASSFIGNNEKLFF
- TRBJ1-4 many TRBV29-1 TGCAGCGTTGAACTGGGTGAAAAACTGTTTTTT CSVELGEKLFF
- TRBJ2-1 - TRBV28 TGTGCCAGCAGACCCGGGGGTTCCTACAATGAGCAGTTCTTC CASRPGGSYNEQFF
- TRBJ2-2 - TRBV6-5 TGTGCCAGCAGTGACTCTCGGGGGCTGGGCACCGGGGAGCTGTTTTTT CASSDSRGLGTGELFF
- TRBJ2-5 many TRBV7-3 TGTGCCAGCAGCTTAAACTGGGGAGAGACCCAGTACTTC CASSLNWGETQYF
TRBD2 TRBJ2-7 many TRBV7-8 TGTGCCAGCAGCTTATTCATAGCGGGAGGGTCCTACGAGCAGTACTTC CASSLFIAGGSYEQYF
- TRBJ2-5 many TRBV7-3 TGTGCCAGCAGCAAAGGGGCTGCCGAGACCCAGTACTTC CASSKGAAETQYF
- TRBJ2-7 many TRBV29-1 TGCAGCGTTGAAGATGGGGAGTACCATTACTTC CSVEDGEYHYF
- TRBJ1-2 - TRBV28 TGTGCCAGCCGATTAGGCGGTAACTATGGCTACACCTTC CASRLGGNYGYTF
TRBD2 TRBJ2-2 many TRBV7-9 TGTGCCAGCAGCTTAGGGCGAGCGGGACCTACCGGGGAGCTGTTTTTT CASSLGRAGPTGELFF
TRBD2 TRBJ2-3 - TRBV7-9 TGTGCCAGCAGCTTAGCTCTAGCGGGATTCACAGATACGCAGTATTTT CASSLALAGFTDTQYF
- TRBJ1-4 many TRBV19 TGTGCCAGTAGTTTCTTTTCTGAGCGGCCGGAAAAACTGTTTTTT CASSFFSERPEKLFF
- TRBJ2-5 many TRBV20-1 TGCAGTGTACCGACTAGTTTCGGCCAAGAGACCCAGTACTTC CSVPTSFGQETQYF
- TRBJ2-3 - TRBV7-6 TGTGCCAGCAGCCCCGTTTCCACAGATACGCAGTATTTT CASSPVSTDTQYF
TRBD2 TRBJ2-7 few TRBV7-8 TGTGCCAGCAGCTTACCCAGGGCTAGGGGCGGGAGGGCCGAGTCCTACGAGCAGTACTTC CASSLPRARGGRAESYEQYF
TRBD2 TRBJ2-3 many TRBV20-1 TGCAGTGCTATGGGGGGGACTAGCACAGATACGCAGTATTTT CSAMGGTSTDTQYF
- TRBJ2-7 few TRBV28 TGTGCCAGCAGTTCCCTGCGCTACGAGCAGTACTTC CASSSLRYEQYF
- TRBJ2-3 many TRBV29-1 TGCAGCGTCGGTTCGGAGGGACGTACGCAGTATTTT CSVGSEGRTQYF
TRBD2 TRBJ2-4 - TRBV28 TGTGCCAGCAGCGACCCGAGCGGGAGGGCCTCCAAAAACATTCAGTACTTC CASSDPSGRASKNIQYF
TRBD2 TRBJ2-7 - TRBV11-2 TGTGCCAGCAGCCCCCGCGCTAGCGGGAGGCGGGCCTACGAGCAGTACTTC CASSPRASGRRAYEQYF
- TRBJ2-1 many TRBV20-1 TGCAGTGCTAGAGATAGGGCGGGGTCGTACAATGAGCAGTTCTTC CSARDRAGSYNEQFF
TRBD2 TRBJ2-1 - TRBV5-8 TGTGCCAGGAGACCCCGGGGGGACAATGAGCAGTTCTTC CARRPRGDNEQFF
- TRBJ2-7 many TRBV28 TGTGCCAGCAACCGAGGGGTTTCCATCGAGCAGTACTTC CASNRGVSIEQYF
- TRBJ2-1 many TRBV7-3 TGTGCCAGCAGCTTAAGGGAGGCGGGTGAGCAGTTCTTC CASSLREAGEQFF
- TRBJ2-1 few TRBV15 TGTGCCACCAGCCAACGGGGATCTTACAATGAGCAGTTCTTC CATSQRGSYNEQFF